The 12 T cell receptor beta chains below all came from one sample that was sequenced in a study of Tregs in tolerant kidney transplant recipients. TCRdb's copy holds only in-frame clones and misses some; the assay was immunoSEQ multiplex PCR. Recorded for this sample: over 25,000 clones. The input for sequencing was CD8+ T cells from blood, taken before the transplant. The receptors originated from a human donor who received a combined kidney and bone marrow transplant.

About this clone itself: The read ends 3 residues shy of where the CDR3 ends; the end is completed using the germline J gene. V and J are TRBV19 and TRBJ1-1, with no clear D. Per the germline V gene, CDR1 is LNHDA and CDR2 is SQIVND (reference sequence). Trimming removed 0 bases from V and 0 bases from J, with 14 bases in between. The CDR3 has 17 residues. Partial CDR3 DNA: TGTGCCAGTAGTATAGATCCCGGACTGCCTATGAACACTGAA. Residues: CASSIDPGLPMNTE. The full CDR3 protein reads CASSIDPGLPMNTEAFF.

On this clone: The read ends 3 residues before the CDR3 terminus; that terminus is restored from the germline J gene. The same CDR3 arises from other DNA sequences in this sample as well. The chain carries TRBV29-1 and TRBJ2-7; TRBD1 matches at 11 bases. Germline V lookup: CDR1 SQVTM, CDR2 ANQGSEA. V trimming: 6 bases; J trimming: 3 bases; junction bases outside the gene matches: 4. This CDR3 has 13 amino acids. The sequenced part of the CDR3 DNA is TGCAGCGTCCCGGGGACAGGGGGCTACGAG. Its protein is CSVPGTGGYE. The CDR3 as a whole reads CSVPGTGGYEQYF.

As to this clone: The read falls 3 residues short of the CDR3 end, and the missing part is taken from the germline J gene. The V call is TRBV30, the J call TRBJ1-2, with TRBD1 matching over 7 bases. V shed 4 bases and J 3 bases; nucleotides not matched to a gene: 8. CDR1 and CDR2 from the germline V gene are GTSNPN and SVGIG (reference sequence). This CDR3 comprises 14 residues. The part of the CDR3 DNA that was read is TGTGCCTGGATACGTAGGGGGACAGACTATGGC. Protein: CAWIRRGTDYG. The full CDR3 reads CAWIRRGTDYGYTF.

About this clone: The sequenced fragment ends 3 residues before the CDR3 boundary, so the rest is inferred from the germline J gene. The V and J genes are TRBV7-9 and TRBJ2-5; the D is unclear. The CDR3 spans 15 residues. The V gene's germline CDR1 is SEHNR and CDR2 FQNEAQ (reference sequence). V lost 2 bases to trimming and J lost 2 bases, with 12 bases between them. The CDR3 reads CASSLSFSPQETQYF. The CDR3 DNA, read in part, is TGTGCCAGCAGCTTAAGTTTCAGTCCACAAGAGACC.

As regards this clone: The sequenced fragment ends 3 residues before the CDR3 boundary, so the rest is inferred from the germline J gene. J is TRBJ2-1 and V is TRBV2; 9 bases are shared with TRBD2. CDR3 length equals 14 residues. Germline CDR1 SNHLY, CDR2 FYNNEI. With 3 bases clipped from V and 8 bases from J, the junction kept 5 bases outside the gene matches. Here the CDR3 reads CASSEASGVDEQFF. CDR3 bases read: TGTGCCAGCAGTGAGGCTAGCGGGGTAGATGAG.

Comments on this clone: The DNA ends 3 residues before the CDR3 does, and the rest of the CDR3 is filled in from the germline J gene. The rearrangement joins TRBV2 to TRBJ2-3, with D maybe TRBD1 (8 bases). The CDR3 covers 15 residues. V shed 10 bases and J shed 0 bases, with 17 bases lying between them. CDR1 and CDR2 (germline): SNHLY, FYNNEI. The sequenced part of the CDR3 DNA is TGTGCCATTCTCGGGGGGACAGGTAGCACAGATACG. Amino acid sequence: CAILGGTGSTDT. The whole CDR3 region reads CAILGGTGSTDTQYF.

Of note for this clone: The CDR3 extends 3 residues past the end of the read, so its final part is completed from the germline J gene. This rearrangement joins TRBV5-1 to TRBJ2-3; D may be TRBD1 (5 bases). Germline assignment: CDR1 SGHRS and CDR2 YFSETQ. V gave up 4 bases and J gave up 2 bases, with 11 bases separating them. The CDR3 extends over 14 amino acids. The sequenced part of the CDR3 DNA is TGCGCCAGCAGCCCGACAGCTCTCACAGATACG. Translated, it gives CASSPTALTDT. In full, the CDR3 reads CASSPTALTDTQYF.

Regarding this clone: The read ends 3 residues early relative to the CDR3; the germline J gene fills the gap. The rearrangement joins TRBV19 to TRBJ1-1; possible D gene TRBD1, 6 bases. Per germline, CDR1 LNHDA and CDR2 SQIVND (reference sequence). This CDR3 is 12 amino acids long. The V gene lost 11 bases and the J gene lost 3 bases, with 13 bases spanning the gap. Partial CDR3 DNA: TGTGCCGAAGAACAGGGATACACTGAA. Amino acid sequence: CAEEQGYTE. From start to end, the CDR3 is CAEEQGYTEAFF.

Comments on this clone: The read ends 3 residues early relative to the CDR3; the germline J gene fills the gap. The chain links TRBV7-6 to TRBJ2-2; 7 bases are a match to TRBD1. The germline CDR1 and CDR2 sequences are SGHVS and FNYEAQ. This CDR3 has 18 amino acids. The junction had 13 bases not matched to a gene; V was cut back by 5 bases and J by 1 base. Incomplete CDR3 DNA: TGTGCCAGCAGCGACCCCCTCACAGGGGCATTGAACACCGGGGAG. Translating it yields CASSDPLTGALNTGE. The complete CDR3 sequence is CASSDPLTGALNTGELFF.

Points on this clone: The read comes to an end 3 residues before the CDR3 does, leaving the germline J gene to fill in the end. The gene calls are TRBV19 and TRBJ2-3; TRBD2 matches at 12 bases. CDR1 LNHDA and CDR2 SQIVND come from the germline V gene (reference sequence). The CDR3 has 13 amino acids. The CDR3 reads CASSGGGPDTQYF. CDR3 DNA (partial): TGTGCTTCTAGCGGGGGGGGTCCAGATACG.

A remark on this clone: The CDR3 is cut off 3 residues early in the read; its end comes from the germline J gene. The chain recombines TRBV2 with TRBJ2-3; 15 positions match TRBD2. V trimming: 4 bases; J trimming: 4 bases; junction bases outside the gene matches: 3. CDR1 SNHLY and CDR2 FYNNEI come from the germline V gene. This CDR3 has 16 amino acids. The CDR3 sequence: CASSGTSGGASDTQYF. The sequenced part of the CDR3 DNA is TGTGCCAGCAGTGGGACTAGCGGGGGGGCATCAGATACG.

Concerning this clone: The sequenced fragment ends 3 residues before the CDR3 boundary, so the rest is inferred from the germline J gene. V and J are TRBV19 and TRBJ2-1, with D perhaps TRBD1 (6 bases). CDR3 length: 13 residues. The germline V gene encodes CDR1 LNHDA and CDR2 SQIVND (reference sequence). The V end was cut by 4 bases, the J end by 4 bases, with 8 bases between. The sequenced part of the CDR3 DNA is TGTGCCAGTAGTACCGGACAGTACAATGAG. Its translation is CASSTGQYNE. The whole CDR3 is CASSTGQYNEQFF.